Presented here are 10 T cell receptor beta chains from one specimen sequenced in a study of blood T cell repertoires in COVID-19. The data were produced by immunoSEQ multiplex PCR, yet TCRdb's version contains in-frame clones alone and is incomplete. Of approximately 50,000 clones listed, 65% to 80% are singletons. The sequenced sample was peripheral blood. These receptors originate from a man between 65 and 85 years old with acute or convalescent COVID-19.

The table lists this clone with a few counts. The rearrangement joins TRBV25-1 to TRBJ2-3; TRBD1 aligns across 7 bases. Per the germline V gene, CDR1 is MGHDK and CDR2 is SYGVNS. The V and J ends lost 6 bases and 4 bases, in that order; junction bases with no gene match: 7. CDR3 length: 14 residues. The CDR3 DNA reads as TGTGCCAGCAGAGGGCCTACAGGGGCAGATACGCAGTATTTT. Translated, it gives CASRGPTGADTQYF.

The chain uses TRBV18 and TRBJ2-2, with TRBD2 matching over 9 bases. Germline-derived CDR1 and CDR2 are KGHSH and LQKENI. The CDR3 spans 18 residues. V trimming: 3 bases; J trimming: 0 bases; junction bases outside the gene matches: 8. The CDR3 DNA reads as TGTGCCAGCTCACCCCTTCGGAGCGGGGGGACGAACACCGGGGAGCTGTTTTTT. As protein: CASSPLRSGGTNTGELFF.

The chain uses TRBV5-8 and TRBJ2-3; D is unresolved. Germline CDR1 and CDR2: SGHTS and YDEGEE. The CDR3 contains 15 residues. Trimming removed 0 bases from V and 1 base from J, with 9 bases in between. CDR3 coding DNA: TGTGCCAGCAGCTTGGTGTTAGCAGGCACAGATACGCAGTATTTT. Translating gives CASSLVLAGTDTQYF.

The V and J genes are TRBV14 and TRBJ1-6, with a tentative D call TRBD1 (6 bases). V lost 3 bases, J lost 0 bases, and 21 bases lay in between. The CDR3 spans 20 residues. The germline V gene encodes CDR1 SGHDN and CDR2 FVKESK. CDR3 nucleotides: TGTGCCAGCAGCCACCTCCAGTATGCAGGGGCCAGCTCCTATAATTCACCCCTCCACTTT. Amino acid sequence: CASSHLQYAGASSYNSPLHF.

This clone was observed a single time. This chain links TRBV6-5 with TRBJ1-1, with TRBD1 matching 7 bases. The V gene's germline CDR1 is MNHEY and CDR2 SVGAGI. The CDR3 extends over 12 amino acids. With V trimmed by 8 bases and J by 5 bases, 5 bases remained unmatched. CDR3 bases: TGTGCCAGCGGGGTACAGGGGACTGAAGCTTTCTTT. Amino acids: CASGVQGTEAFF.

The chain is built from TRBV30 and TRBJ1-1, with 7 bases that match TRBD1. The germline CDR1 and CDR2 sequences are GTSNPN and SVGIG (reference sequence). Trimming took 4 bases from V and 6 from J; bases not matched to a gene: 8. The CDR3 extends over 13 amino acids. CDR3 sequence: CAWTITGESEAFF. As DNA, the CDR3 is TGTGCCTGGACCATTACAGGGGAATCTGAAGCTTTCTTT. The full variable domain, in which reference TRBV30 and TRBJ1-1 provide the parts outside the CDR3, is SQTIHQWPATLVQPVGSPLSLECTVEGTSNPNLYWYRQAAGRGLQLLFYSVGIGQISSEVPQNLSASRPQDRQFILSSKKLLLSDSGFYLCAWTITGESEAFFGQGTRLTVV.

The rearrangement joins TRBV3-1 (or the pseudogene TRBV3-2) to TRBJ1-4; tentatively, D is TRBD1 (5 bases). Germline loops: CDR1 LGHDT, CDR2 YNNKEL (reference sequence). V was clipped by 1 base and J by 7 bases, with 16 bases between them. The CDR3 sequence is 16 residues long. The CDR3 loop is CASSQAWGGGSEKLFF. The DNA for the CDR3 is TGTGCCAGCAGCCAAGCTTGGGGTGGGGGGTCTGAAAAACTGTTTTTT.

The chain uses TRBV7-9 and TRBJ1-6; D not certain. The CDR3 is 13 amino acids. Germline loops: CDR1 SEHNR, CDR2 FQNEAQ (reference sequence). Trimming removed 1 base at V and 14 bases at J, with 12 bases between. The CDR3 nucleotides read TGTGCCAGCAGCTTAGGGTCCTACCTCACCCTCCACTTT. Protein: CASSLGSYLTLHF.

V is TRBV5-5 and J is TRBJ2-1; 8 nucleotides line up with TRBD2. V was pared by 4 bases and J by 1 base, with 4 bases of the junction left unmatched. Germline CDR1 SGHKS, CDR2 YYEKEE (reference sequence). This CDR3 has 15 residues. CDR3 protein: CASSQRLASYNEQFF. DNA of the CDR3: TGTGCCAGCAGCCAGCGACTAGCGTCCTACAATGAGCAGTTCTTC.

The genes are TRBV27 and TRBJ2-2, with 9 bases aligning to TRBD2. From germline, CDR1 is MNHEY and CDR2 SMNVEV (reference sequence). V was pared by 5 bases and J by 4 bases, with 11 bases of the junction left unmatched. The CDR3 runs to 17 residues. For the CDR3, the DNA is TGTGCCAGCAGTCTACGTAGCGGGGGAGACACCACCGGGGAGCTGTTTTTT. It codes for CASSLRSGGDTTGELFF.